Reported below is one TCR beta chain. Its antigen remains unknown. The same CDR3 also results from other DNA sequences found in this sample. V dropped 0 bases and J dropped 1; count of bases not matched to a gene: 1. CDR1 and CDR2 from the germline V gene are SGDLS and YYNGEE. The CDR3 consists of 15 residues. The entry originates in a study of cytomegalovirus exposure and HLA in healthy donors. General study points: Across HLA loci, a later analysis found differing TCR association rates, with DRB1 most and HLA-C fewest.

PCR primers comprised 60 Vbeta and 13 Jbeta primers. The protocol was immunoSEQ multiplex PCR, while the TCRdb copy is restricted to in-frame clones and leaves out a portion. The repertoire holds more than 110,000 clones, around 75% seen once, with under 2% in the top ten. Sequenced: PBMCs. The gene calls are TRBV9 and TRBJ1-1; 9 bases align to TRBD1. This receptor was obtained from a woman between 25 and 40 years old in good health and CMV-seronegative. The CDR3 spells CASSVEGQGNTEAFF. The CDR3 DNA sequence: TGTGCCAGCAGCGTAGAGGGACAGGGGAACACTGAAGCTTTCTTT.